The 17 T cell receptor beta chains below all came from one sample that was sequenced in a study of beta chain features in type 1 diabetes (dated by TCRdb to between 2018 and 2020). Receptor amplification or capture employed the immunoSEQ multiplex PCR assay. The High Capacity cDNA Reverse Transcription Kit was used to reverse transcribe all of the isolated RNA, meaning that expressed TCRB transcripts were what got sequenced. Drawn from immuneACCESS, this table holds only the in-frame rearrangements with V and J called that TCRdb kept. Clones are partly lost; checked studies trace under half to an unresolved V gene and leave the rest unexplained. This sample is represented by about 340,000 clones; less than 15% of them were singletons. The top ten clones comprise about 0.015% of the sample. Beyond this particular receptor, the publication reports: A moderate but significant shortening of TCRB CDR3 length was observed in type 1 diabetes patients in all four CD4+ subsets.

What these receptors recognize is not known. Sequencing input: naive CD4+ T cells from blood. This specimen's cell subset or site label, per the study, means: true naive CD4+ T cells. These receptors were collected from a woman younger than 35 with type 1 diabetes.

The genes are TRBV29-1 and TRBJ1-4; 8 bases line up with TRBD1. Per the germline V gene, CDR1 is SQVTM and CDR2 is ANQGSEA. The CDR3 has 12 residues. V lost 7 bases and J lost 10; bases outside the gene matches: 8. The DNA of the CDR3 is TGCAGCGCGGGACAGGATGGCGGAAAACTGTTTTTT. This codes for CSAGQDGGKLFF.

The gene calls are TRBV11-3 and TRBJ1-1; TRBD1 matches 7 bases. Looked up from germline, CDR1 is SGHNT and CDR2 is YENEEA. J gave up 1 base and V 5 bases, and 4 bases lay outside the gene matches. The CDR3 totals 14 residues. The CDR3 spells CASSLDRPNTEAFF. In nucleotides, the CDR3 is TGTGCCAGCAGCCTGGACAGGCCGAACACTGAAGCTTTCTTT.

This clone came up a few times. The rearrangement uses TRBV30 and TRBJ2-7; 7 nucleotides match TRBD1. The trim removed 0 bases at V and 1 base at J, leaving 18 bases unmatched. This CDR3 contains 19 residues. Looked up from germline, CDR1 is GTSNPN and CDR2 is SVGIG (reference sequence). Written as DNA, the CDR3 is TGTGCCTGGAGTGTCTCACACTTGTTGGGACAGAGTATATCCTACGAGCAGTACTTC. This sequence encodes CAWSVSHLLGQSISYEQYF.

This clone came up a few times. The chain links TRBV11-2 to TRBJ2-7; TRBD1 might be the D (6 bases). CDR1 and CDR2 from the germline V gene are SGHAT and FQNNGV. CDR3 length: 14 residues. V lost 5 bases to trimming and J lost 5 bases, with 16 bases between them. The CDR3 is CASSVDRLLNEQYF. DNA for the CDR3: TGTGCCAGCAGCGTTGACAGGCTCCTCAACGAGCAGTACTTC.

This clone was detected a few times. CDR3 nucleotide sequence: TGCGCCAGCAGCGTGGTGGAGGGCTACAATGAGCAGTTCTTC. The encoded protein is CASSVVEGYNEQFF. J is TRBJ2-1 and V is TRBV5-1, with D tentatively TRBD2 (6 bases). This CDR3 has 14 amino acids. Trimming stripped 4 bases from V and 3 bases from J, with 11 bases between. Germline assignment: CDR1 SGHRS and CDR2 YFSETQ.

The chain combines TRBV30 with TRBJ1-5; D gene ambiguous. V lost 3 bases to trimming and J lost 3 bases, with 12 bases between them. The CDR3 totals 14 residues. The germline V gene has CDR1 GTSNPN and CDR2 SVGIG (reference sequence). In DNA, the CDR3 is TGTGCCTGGAGCCAAGCGGCGTACAATCAGCCCCAGCATTTT. Its protein product is CAWSQAAYNQPQHF.

There are a few counts of this clone. The chain links TRBV7-9 to TRBJ1-1; 7 positions match TRBD1. Germline V gene data show CDR1 as SEHNR and CDR2 as FQNEAQ (reference sequence). The CDR3 contains 14 residues. V lost 5 bases, J lost 3 bases, and 6 bases stayed unmatched. The CDR3 sequence: CASSRQGGDTEAFF. For the CDR3, the DNA is TGTGCCAGCAGCCGACAGGGTGGGGACACTGAAGCTTTCTTT.

The chain combines TRBV29-1 with TRBJ2-1; 14 nucleotides match TRBD2. Trimming removed 4 bases from V and 3 bases from J; junction bases left unmatched: 11. Germline-derived CDR1 and CDR2 are SQVTM and ANQGSEA. This CDR3 comprises 18 residues. CDR3 in DNA: TGCAGCGTTGCCAAGAGGGGGACTAGCGGGAGTTACTACAATGAGCAGTTCTTC. Encoded protein: CSVAKRGTSGSYYNEQFF.

The genes are TRBV18 and TRBJ1-5; 12 positions match TRBD1. The V and J ends lost 3 bases and 6 bases, in that order; junction bases with no gene match: 6. The germline CDR1 and CDR2 sequences are KGHSH and LQKENI. The CDR3 has 16 residues. Here the CDR3 reads CASSPGQGAMIQPQHF. The DNA of the CDR3 is TGTGCCAGCTCACCGGGACAGGGGGCGATGATTCAGCCCCAGCATTTT.

This clone has more than one count but fewer than ten. The rearrangement joins TRBV7-2 to TRBJ2-1; TRBD2 aligns across 7 bases. The CDR3 has 15 amino acids. Germline V gene data show CDR1 as SGHTA and CDR2 as FQGNSA. The ends lost 3 bases at V and 0 bases at J; junction bases unmatched: 2. CDR3 sequence (DNA): TGTGCCAGCAGCTTTCGGACTAGCTCCTACAATGAGCAGTTCTTC. It translates to CASSFRTSSYNEQFF. Looking up the rest from reference TRBV7-2 and TRBJ2-1 gives the full variable domain: GAGVSQSPSNKVTEKGKDVELRCDPISGHTALYWYRQSLGQGLEFLIYFQGNSAPDKSGLPSDRFSAERTGGSVSTLTIQRTQQEDSAVYLCASSFRTSSYNEQFFGPGTRLTVL.

This CDR3 reads CASRPQGTTEAFF. The CDR3 DNA reads TGTGCCAGCAGACCCCAGGGTACCACTGAAGCTTTCTTT. The chain joins TRBV28 to TRBJ1-1; D is perhaps TRBD1 (5 bases). Between the trimmed V and J ends, which lost 6 bases and 4 bases, there was a span of 12 bases. Germline V CDR1 and CDR2: MDHEN, SYDVKM. This CDR3 region has 13 residues. The whole variable domain, filled in from reference TRBV28 and TRBJ1-1, reads DVKVTQSSRYLVKRTGEKVFLECVQDMDHENMFWYRQDPGLGLRLIYFSYDVKMKEKGDIPEGYSVSREKKERFSLILESASTNQTSMYLCASRPQGTTEAFFGQGTRLTVV.

This clone has only a few counts. This chain uses TRBV30 with TRBJ2-2; TRBD2 matches 9 bases. The CDR3 length is 16 residues. Trimming removed 1 base from V and 2 bases from J; junction bases left unmatched: 5. CDR1 GTSNPN and CDR2 SVGIG come from the germline V gene (reference sequence). CDR3 sequence reads: CAWSGGAGGNTGELFF. The CDR3 DNA reads as TGTGCCTGGAGTGGTGGAGCGGGAGGAAACACCGGGGAGCTGTTTTTT. Variable domain in full (rest from reference TRBV30 and TRBJ2-2): SQTIHQWPATLVQPVGSPLSLECTVEGTSNPNLYWYRQAAGRGLQLLFYSVGIGQISSEVPQNLSASRPQDRQFILSSKKLLLSDSGFYLCAWSGGAGGNTGELFFGEGSRLTVL.

V is TRBV6-6 and J is TRBJ1-1, with 11 nucleotides matching TRBD1. This CDR3 contains 15 residues. The junction had 7 bases not matched to a gene; V was cut back by 10 bases and J by 0 bases. CDR1 and CDR2 (germline): MNHNY, SVGAGI (reference sequence). The DNA for the CDR3 is TGTGCCACCAGGGGACAGGGGGTAATGAACACTGAAGCTTTCTTT. It specifies CATRGQGVMNTEAFF.

The V and J genes are TRBV11-3 and TRBJ2-5, with D perhaps matching TRBD1 (6 bases). This CDR3 comprises 13 residues. Between the trimmed V and J ends, which lost 3 bases and 5 bases, there was a span of 10 bases. Germline loops: CDR1 SGHNT, CDR2 YENEEA. The CDR3 bases are TGTGCCAGCAGCTTCAGACAGGCTGAGACCCAGTACTTC. Translating gives CASSFRQAETQYF.

The chain recombines TRBV21-1 with TRBJ2-5; TRBD1 reflects the table's D call only, with no check against the DNA. TRBV21-1 is a known pseudogene. The CDR3 length is 16 residues. The CDR3 bases are TGTGCCAGCAGCAAAGGGGACACCGGACAGGGAGAGACCCAGTACTTC. It encodes CASSKGDTGQGETQYF.

This clone was detected a few times. The CDR3 here is CASKGGAKEKLFF. In DNA, the CDR3 is TGTGCCAGCAAAGGGGGCGCAAAGGAAAAACTGTTTTTT. This rearrangement joins TRBV6-1 to TRBJ1-4, with 7 bases fitting TRBD1. CDR1 and CDR2 (germline): MNHNS, SASEGT. With 7 bases clipped from V and 8 bases from J, the junction kept 7 bases outside the gene matches. The length of the CDR3 is 13 residues.

This clone was counted between two and nine times. The J gene is TRBJ1-1, the V gene TRBV18, with D unresolved. CDR1 and CDR2 from the germline V gene are KGHSH and LQKENI. The CDR3 spans 13 residues. Trimming cost V 1 base and J 8 bases, with 11 bases left between them. CDR3 nucleotide sequence: TGTGCCAGCTCACCACGGTCCGGGGTGGAAGCTTTCTTT. Translation gives CASSPRSGVEAFF.